The TCR beta chain under discussion was sequenced for a study of regulatory T cells in long-lasting Graves disease. As to time point: newly diagnosed GD, antithyroid drugs for less than 3 months. With RNA extracted from PBMCs as input, the TCR library was made. Assembly of TCR beta libraries relied on iRepertoire HTBI primers together with Arm-PCR of CDR3 regions. TCRdb re-derived calls from the multiplex PCR reads in MiXCR, one entry per CDR3 protein. The sample holds some 600,000 distinct CDR3 sequences, around 15% seen once. The CDR3 runs to 14 residues. Germline lookup yields CDR1 MGHRA and CDR2 YSYEKL. With V trimmed by 7 bases and J by 4 bases, 4 bases remained unmatched. These data are also associated with another study on T cells in Graves' hyperthyroidism and ophthalmopathy.

The receptor was isolated from a young man with Graves disease. Sequenced here: peripheral blood mononuclear cells (PBMCs), sampled at new diagnosis, from a patient treated with antithyroid drugs. This chain links TRBV4-1 with TRBJ2-5; TRBD2 aligns across 12 bases. The CDR3 DNA reads TGCGCCAGCACCCTAGCGGGAGGGTTAGAGACCCAGTACTTC. Protein: CASTLAGGLETQYF.